This T cell receptor (beta chain) was identified during a study of T-cell memory formation after mild COVID-19. V lost 1 base and J lost 3; bases outside the gene matches: 7. The CDR3 has 16 residues. Germline V gene lookup returns CDR1 SGHNT and CDR2 YYREEE (reference sequence). After 5'RACE with constant-segment primers, TCR alpha and TCR beta cDNA libraries carrying sample barcodes and UMIs were obtained. TCRdb independently ran MiXCR on the 5' RACE reads; one entry per CDR3 protein. The sample comprises 450,000 to 650,000 distinct CDR3 sequences, about a sixth of which are singletons, and about 12% rests with the top ten.

The clonotype originates from an adult woman who had mild COVID-19 (a few samples of this study predate the infection). Cell type and time point are not known. The chain links TRBV5-4 to TRBJ2-3; the match to TRBD1 covers 8 bases. Sequencing input: PBMCs or a T cell subset sorted from them (not recorded which). The CDR3: CASSLRLQGATDTQYF. The CDR3 DNA sequence: TGTGCCAGCAGCTTGCGGCTGCAGGGGGCAACAGATACGCAGTATTTT. Filled out from reference TRBV5-4 and TRBJ2-3, the complete variable domain reads ETGVTQSPTHLIKTRGQQVTLRCSSQSGHNTVSWYQQALGQGPQFIFQYYREEENGRGNFPPRFSGLQFPNYSSELNVNALELDDSALYLCASSLRLQGATDTQYFGPGTRLTVL.